This passage covers 10 T cell receptor beta chains from one sample sequenced in a study of blood T cells in healthy people across ages. Primers used in a second PCR of roughly 6 to 12 cycles were a sample-barcoded 5' primer and a J-beta primer mix. TCRdb reprocessed the 5' RACE reads via MiXCR and lists one record per CDR3 protein. The table shows about a million distinct CDR3 sequences, with around two fifths occurring only once. The sequenced sample was blood. Source of these receptors: a young man in good health.

This clonotype was found once. It may be a read error: a sequence one base away is much more abundant. A read error is likely, as this CDR3 ends without the conserved phenylalanine or tryptophan. The V gene is TRBV12-3 or TRBV12-4, the J gene TRBJ2-7, with D tentatively TRBD1 (6 bases). There are 14 residues in the CDR3. V was pared by 3 bases and J by 2 bases, with 11 bases between. This CDR3 is CASSFGRGAYEQYS. CDR3 coding DNA: TGTGCCAGCAGTTTCGGCAGGGGTGCCTACGAGCAGTACTCC.

The J gene is TRBJ2-2, the V gene TRBV6-2 or TRBV6-3, with unresolved D. Germline CDR1 MNHEY, CDR2 SVGEGT. This CDR3 has 14 residues. V shed 0 bases and J shed 6 bases, with 8 bases lying between them. CDR3 sequence: CASSYSMGSGELFF. The CDR3 DNA reads as TGTGCCAGCAGTTACTCCATGGGGTCCGGGGAGCTGTTTTTT.

This chain joins TRBV5-1 and TRBJ2-3; D might be TRBD1 or TRBD2, each matching 5 bases. The CDR3 is 16 amino acids. Trimming stripped 3 bases from V and 2 bases from J, with 16 bases between. CDR1 is SGHRS and CDR2 is YFSETQ in the germline V gene. CDR3 in DNA: TGCGCCAGCAGCTCCGTCCCGGGACCAGACACAGATACGCAGTATTTT. The encoded protein is CASSSVPGPDTDTQYF.

This sequence joins TRBV7-9 and TRBJ2-4; weak D call: TRBD1 (5 bases). V was pared by 6 bases and J by 13 bases, with 13 bases between. Germline assignment: CDR1 SEHNR and CDR2 FQNEAQ (reference sequence). This CDR3 spans 11 amino acids. The CDR3 coding sequence is TGTGCCAGCAGTACCCAGGGAAAGCAGTACTTC. Its translation: CASSTQGKQYF.

This clonotype has more than one count but fewer than ten. The V and J genes are TRBV4-1 and TRBJ1-1; D remains ambiguous. Trimming took off 7 bases at V and 0 bases at J, with 9 bases between the two ends. Germline loops: CDR1 MGHRA, CDR2 YSYEKL. This CDR3 region has 13 residues. CDR3 DNA: TGCGCCAGCAATGAGGAGATGAACACTGAAGCTTTCTTT. Protein sequence: CASNEEMNTEAFF.

CDR3 sequence (DNA): TGTGCCAGCTCACCAAACGGGATAGGGTTGGATGAAGCTTTCTTT. It specifies CASSPNGIGLDEAFF. The V call is TRBV18, the J call TRBJ1-1, with unresolved D. This CDR3 is built from 15 residues. Deletions cut 2 bases from V and 7 bases from J, with 17 bases between. CDR1 and CDR2 from the germline V gene are KGHSH and LQKENI.

V usage is TRBV18 and J usage is TRBJ1-4, with D maybe TRBD1 (5 bases). CDR1 is KGHSH, CDR2 LQKENI, per germline. CDR3 length equals 14 residues. Deletions cut 1 base from V and 7 bases from J, with 10 bases between. CDR3 DNA: TGTGCCAGCTCACCACAGGCAGGGCGTGAAAAACTGTTTTTT. This gives the protein CASSPQAGREKLFF.

The chain combines TRBV14 with TRBJ1-1; TRBD1 agrees at 12 bases. The V gene's germline CDR1 is SGHDN and CDR2 FVKESK. The CDR3 spans 17 residues. V shed 4 bases, J shed 7 bases, and the junction held 13 bases outside the gene matches. CDR3 protein: CASSPLPGQGALGEAFF. The CDR3 DNA sequence: TGTGCCAGCAGCCCTCTCCCGGGACAGGGGGCCTTGGGTGAAGCTTTCTTT.

This rearrangement joins TRBV27 to TRBJ1-4; unclear D gene. V lost 0 bases and J lost 9, with 8 bases in between. This CDR3 has 13 residues. CDR1 is MNHEY and CDR2 is SMNVEV in the germline V gene (reference sequence). The DNA for the CDR3 is TGTGCCAGCAGTTTATCCCCCTGGCAAAAACTGTTTTTT. It translates to CASSLSPWQKLFF.

This clonotype was seen more than once but under ten times. The chain links TRBV25-1 to TRBJ2-2, with TRBD1 as a possible D gene (5 bases). The V gene's germline CDR1 is MGHDK and CDR2 SYGVNS. V was pared by 3 bases and J by 2 bases, with 10 bases between. The length of the CDR3 is 15 residues. CDR3 sequence reads: CASSEQGPNTGELFF. The CDR3 coding sequence is TGTGCCAGCAGTGAGCAGGGCCCAAACACCGGGGAGCTGTTTTTT.